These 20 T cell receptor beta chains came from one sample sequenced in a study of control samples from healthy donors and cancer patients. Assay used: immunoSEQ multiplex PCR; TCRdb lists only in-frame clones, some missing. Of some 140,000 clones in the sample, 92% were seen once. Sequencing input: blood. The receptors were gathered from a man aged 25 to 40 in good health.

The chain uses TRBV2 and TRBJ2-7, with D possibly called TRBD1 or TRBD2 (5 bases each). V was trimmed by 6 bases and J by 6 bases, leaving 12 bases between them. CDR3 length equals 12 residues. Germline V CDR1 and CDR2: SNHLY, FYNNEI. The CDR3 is CASRPGATEQYF. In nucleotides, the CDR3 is TGTGCCAGCAGACCCGGGGCTACCGAGCAGTACTTC. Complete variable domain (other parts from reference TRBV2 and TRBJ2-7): EPEVTQTPSHQVTQMGQEVILRCVPISNHLYFYWYRQILGQKVEFLVSFYNNEISEKSEIFDDQFSVERPDGSNFTLKIRSTKLEDSAMYFCASRPGATEQYFGPGTRLTVT.

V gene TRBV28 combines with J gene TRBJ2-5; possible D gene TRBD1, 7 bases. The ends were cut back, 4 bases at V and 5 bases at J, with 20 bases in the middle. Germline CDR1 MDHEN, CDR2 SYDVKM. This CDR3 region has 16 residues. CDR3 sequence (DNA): TGTGCCAGCAGTTCGGGTGACAGGGTCAGCGGGGAGACCCAGTACTTC. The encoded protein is CASSSGDRVSGETQYF.

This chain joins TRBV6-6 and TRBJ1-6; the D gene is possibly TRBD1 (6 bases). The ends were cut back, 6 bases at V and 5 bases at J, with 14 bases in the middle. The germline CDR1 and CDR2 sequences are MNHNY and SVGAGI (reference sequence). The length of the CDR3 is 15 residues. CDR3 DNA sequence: TGTGCCAGCAGAGAGGACAGAGATAATAATTCACCCCTCCACTTT. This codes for CASREDRDNNSPLHF.

CDR3 sequence (DNA): TGTGCCAGCAGCCCATCGACCGACACCTACGAGCAGTACTTC. This translates into CASSPSTDTYEQYF. V and J are TRBV9 and TRBJ2-7, with D hard to call. CDR1 and CDR2 (germline): SGDLS, YYNGEE. V gave up 4 bases and J gave up 2 bases, with 13 bases separating them. There are 14 residues in the CDR3.

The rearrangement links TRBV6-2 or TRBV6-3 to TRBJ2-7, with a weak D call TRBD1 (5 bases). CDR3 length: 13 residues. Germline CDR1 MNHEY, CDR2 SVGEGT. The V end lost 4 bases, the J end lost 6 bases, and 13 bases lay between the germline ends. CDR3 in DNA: TGTGCCAGCAGTTTTAGGCCCCAGGGCGAGCAGTACTTC. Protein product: CASSFRPQGEQYF.

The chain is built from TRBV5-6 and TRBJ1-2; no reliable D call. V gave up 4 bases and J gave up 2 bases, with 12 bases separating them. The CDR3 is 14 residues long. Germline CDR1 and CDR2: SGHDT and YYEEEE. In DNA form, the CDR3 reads TGTGCCAGCAGCCCCGGTCTGGAAAACTATGGCTACACCTTC. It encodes CASSPGLENYGYTF. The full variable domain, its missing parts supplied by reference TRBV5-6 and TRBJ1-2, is DAGVTQSPTHLIKTRGQQVTLRCSPKSGHDTVSWYQQALGQGPQFIFQYYEEEERQRGNFPDRFSGHQFPNYSSELNVNALLLGDSALYLCASSPGLENYGYTFGSGTRLTVV.

The CDR3 nucleotides read TGTGCCAGCAGCCCCCGTTCTAGTGCCTACAATGAGCAGTTCTTC. It encodes CASSPRSSAYNEQFF. This rearrangement joins TRBV9 to TRBJ2-1; D remains unclear. Germline V lookup: CDR1 SGDLS, CDR2 YYNGEE. The CDR3 spans 15 residues. The ends were cut back, 4 bases at V and 2 bases at J, with 13 bases in the middle.

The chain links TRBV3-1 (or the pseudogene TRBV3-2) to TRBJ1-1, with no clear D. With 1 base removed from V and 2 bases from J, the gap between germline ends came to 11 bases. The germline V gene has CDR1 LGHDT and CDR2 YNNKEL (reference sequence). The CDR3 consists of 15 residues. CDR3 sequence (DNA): TGTGCCAGCAGCCAAGTCGCGACTGCAAACACTGAAGCTTTCTTT. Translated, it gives CASSQVATANTEAFF.

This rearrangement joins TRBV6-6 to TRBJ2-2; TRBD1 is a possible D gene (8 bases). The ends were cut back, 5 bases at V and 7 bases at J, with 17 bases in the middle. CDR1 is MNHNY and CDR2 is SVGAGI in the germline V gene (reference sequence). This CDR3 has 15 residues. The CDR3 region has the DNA TGTGCCAGCAGTCAAAGGACAGGGAGGGTCGGGGAGCTGTTTTTT. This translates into CASSQRTGRVGELFF.

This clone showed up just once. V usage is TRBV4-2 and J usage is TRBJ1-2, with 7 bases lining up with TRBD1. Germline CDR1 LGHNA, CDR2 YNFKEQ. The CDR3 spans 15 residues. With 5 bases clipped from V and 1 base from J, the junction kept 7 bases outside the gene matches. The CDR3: CASSKQGSYNYGYTF. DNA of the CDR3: TGTGCCAGCAGCAAACAGGGGTCCTATAACTATGGCTACACCTTC.

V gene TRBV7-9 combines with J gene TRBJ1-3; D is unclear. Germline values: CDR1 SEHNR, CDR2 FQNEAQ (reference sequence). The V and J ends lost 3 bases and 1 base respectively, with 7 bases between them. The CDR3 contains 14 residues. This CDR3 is CASSLEGSGNTIYF. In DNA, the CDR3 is TGTGCCAGCAGCTTGGAGGGATCTGGAAACACCATATATTTT.

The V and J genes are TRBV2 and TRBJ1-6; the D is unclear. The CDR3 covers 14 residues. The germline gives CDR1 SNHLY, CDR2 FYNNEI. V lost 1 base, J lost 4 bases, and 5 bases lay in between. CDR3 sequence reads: CASSEGEYNSPLHF. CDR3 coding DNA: TGTGCCAGCAGTGAAGGGGAGTATAATTCACCCCTCCACTTT.

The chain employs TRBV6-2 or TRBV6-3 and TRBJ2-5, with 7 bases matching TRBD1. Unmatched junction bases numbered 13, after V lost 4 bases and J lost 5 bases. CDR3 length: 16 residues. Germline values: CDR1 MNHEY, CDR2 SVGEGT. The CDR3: CASSFLKGALRETQYF. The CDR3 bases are TGTGCCAGCAGTTTCTTAAAGGGGGCTCTCCGGGAGACCCAGTACTTC.

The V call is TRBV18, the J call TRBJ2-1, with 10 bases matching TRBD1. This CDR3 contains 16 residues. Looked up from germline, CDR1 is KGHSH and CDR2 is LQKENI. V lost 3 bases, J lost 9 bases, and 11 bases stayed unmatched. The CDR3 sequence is CASSPTDRGIAGEQFF. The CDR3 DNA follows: TGTGCCAGCTCACCTACGGACAGGGGGATCGCTGGTGAGCAGTTCTTC.

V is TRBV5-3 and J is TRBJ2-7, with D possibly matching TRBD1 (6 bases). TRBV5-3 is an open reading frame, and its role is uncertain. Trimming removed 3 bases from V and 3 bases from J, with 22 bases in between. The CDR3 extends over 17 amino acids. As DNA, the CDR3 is TGTGCCAGAAGCTGCCCGACGCTGGGACAAGGCCTCTACGAGCAGTACTTC. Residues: CARSCPTLGQGLYEQYF.

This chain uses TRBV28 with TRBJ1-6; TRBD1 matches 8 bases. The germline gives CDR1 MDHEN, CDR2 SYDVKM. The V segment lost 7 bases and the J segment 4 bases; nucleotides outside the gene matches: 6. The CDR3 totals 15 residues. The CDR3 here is CASTVDRVYNSPLHF. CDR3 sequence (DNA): TGTGCCAGCACTGTGGACAGGGTGTATAATTCACCCCTCCACTTT.

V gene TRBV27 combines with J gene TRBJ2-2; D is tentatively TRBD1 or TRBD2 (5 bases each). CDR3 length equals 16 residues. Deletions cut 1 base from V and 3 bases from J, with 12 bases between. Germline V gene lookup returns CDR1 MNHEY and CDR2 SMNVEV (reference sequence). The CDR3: CASSLFRGTDTGELFF. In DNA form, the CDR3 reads TGTGCCAGCAGTTTATTCCGAGGGACGGACACCGGGGAGCTGTTTTTT.

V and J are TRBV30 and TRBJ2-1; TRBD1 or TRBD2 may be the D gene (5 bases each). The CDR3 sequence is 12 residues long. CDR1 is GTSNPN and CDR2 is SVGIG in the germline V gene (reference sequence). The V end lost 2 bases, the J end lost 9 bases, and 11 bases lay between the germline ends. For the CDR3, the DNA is TGTGCCTGGAGTTTCTCCGGGACTGAGCAGTTCTTC. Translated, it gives CAWSFSGTEQFF.

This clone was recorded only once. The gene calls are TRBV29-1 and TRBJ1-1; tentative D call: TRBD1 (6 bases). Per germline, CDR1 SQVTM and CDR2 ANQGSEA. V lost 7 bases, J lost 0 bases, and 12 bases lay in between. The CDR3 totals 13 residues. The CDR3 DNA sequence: TGCAGCGCAAACCGGGGGCTGAACACTGAAGCTTTCTTT. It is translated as CSANRGLNTEAFF.

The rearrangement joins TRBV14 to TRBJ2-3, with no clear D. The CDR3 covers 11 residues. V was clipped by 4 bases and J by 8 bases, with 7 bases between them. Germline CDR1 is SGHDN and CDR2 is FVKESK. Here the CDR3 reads CASSPGRTQYF. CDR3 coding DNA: TGTGCCAGCAGCCCCGGACGTACGCAGTATTTT.